Following are 6 T cell receptor beta chains from one sample sequenced in a study of graft-versus-host responses after intestinal transplantation. Assay: immunoSEQ multiplex PCR; the TCRdb copy retains only in-frame clones and omits some. The data contain approximately 85,000 clones, around 93% of them singletons. These receptors have no identified antigens. The sample was unstimulated CD8+ T cells sorted from spleen or lymph node cells, taken before transplant. The origin of the receptors is a human donor who was the organ donor for an intestinal transplant.

The gene calls are TRBV10-3 and TRBJ2-7; 9 bases align to TRBD2. Germline V gene sequence: CDR1 ENHRY, CDR2 SYGVKD. V shed 4 bases and J 0 bases; nucleotides not matched to a gene: 1. This CDR3 is built from 14 residues. Here the CDR3 reads CAISGLADSYEQYF. CDR3 coding DNA: TGTGCCATCAGTGGACTAGCGGACTCCTACGAGCAGTACTTC.

J is TRBJ2-7 and V is TRBV2, with a tentative D call TRBD2 (8 bases). The CDR3 contains 18 residues. The V gene's germline CDR1 is SNHLY and CDR2 FYNNEI. V lost 0 bases and J lost 0, with 18 bases in between. The CDR3 sequence is CASSEARGVRGSSYEQYF. The CDR3 nucleotides are TGTGCCAGCAGTGAAGCGCGGGGGGTCAGGGGGAGCTCCTACGAGCAGTACTTC.

The sample holds one count of this clone. The rearrangement joins TRBV5-1 to TRBJ2-7, with 7 bases aligning to TRBD1. V shed 2 bases, J shed 6 bases, and the junction held 5 bases outside the gene matches. The germline gives CDR1 SGHRS, CDR2 YFSETQ. CDR3 size: 13 residues. The CDR3 sequence is CASSFTGDGEQYF. CDR3 bases: TGCGCCAGCAGCTTTACAGGGGACGGCGAGCAGTACTTC.

The chain links TRBV28 to TRBJ2-5; a weak D match, TRBD1 (5 bases). The germline gives CDR1 MDHEN, CDR2 SYDVKM. The CDR3 length is 14 residues. The germline V and J ends were trimmed by 1 base and 5 bases, with 11 bases remaining between them. The CDR3 region has the DNA TGTGCCAGCAGTTTATCGTCAGGGTTGGAGACCCAGTACTTC. It encodes CASSLSSGLETQYF.

The chain employs TRBV30 and TRBJ2-7; 8 bases are shared with TRBD2. Per the germline V gene, CDR1 is GTSNPN and CDR2 is SVGIG (reference sequence). CDR3 length equals 15 residues. J was trimmed by 7 bases and V by 6 bases; bases with no gene match: 17. The CDR3 sequence is CACAASSGSWIEQYF. CDR3 in DNA: TGTGCCTGTGCGGCTTCAAGCGGGAGCTGGATAGAGCAGTACTTC. Filled out from reference TRBV30 and TRBJ2-7, the complete variable domain reads SQTIHQWPATLVQPVGSPLSLECTVEGTSNPNLYWYRQAAGRGLQLLFYSVGIGQISSEVPQNLSASRPQDRQFILSSKKLLLSDSGFYLCACAASSGSWIEQYFGPGTRLTVT.

This clone was seen just once. This rearrangement joins TRBV11-2 to TRBJ2-7; TRBD2 matches at 7 bases. Trimming removed 0 bases from V and 4 bases from J; junction bases left unmatched: 9. Germline V gene sequence: CDR1 SGHAT, CDR2 FQNNGV. This CDR3 is built from 16 residues. The CDR3 DNA is TGTGCCAGCAGCTTAGATCTTACTAGCGTAAGATACGAGCAGTACTTC. It codes for CASSLDLTSVRYEQYF.